This TCR beta chain is drawn from a study of control samples from healthy donors and cancer patients. Assay used: immunoSEQ multiplex PCR; TCRdb lists only in-frame clones, some missing. The table has 150,000 to 200,000 clones, about nine tenths seen once. CDR1 and CDR2 (germline): KGHSH, LQKENI. The CDR3 is 13 residues long. Trimming cost V 0 bases and J 6 bases; bases outside gene matches: 1. The TCR originated in a woman aged 25-40 years in good health. This chain joins TRBV18 and TRBJ2-7; 8 nucleotides line up with TRBD1. The specimen sequenced was blood. The CDR3 spells CASSPPQGAEQYF. CDR3 DNA sequence: TGTGCCAGCTCACCACCGCAGGGGGCCGAGCAGTACTTC.